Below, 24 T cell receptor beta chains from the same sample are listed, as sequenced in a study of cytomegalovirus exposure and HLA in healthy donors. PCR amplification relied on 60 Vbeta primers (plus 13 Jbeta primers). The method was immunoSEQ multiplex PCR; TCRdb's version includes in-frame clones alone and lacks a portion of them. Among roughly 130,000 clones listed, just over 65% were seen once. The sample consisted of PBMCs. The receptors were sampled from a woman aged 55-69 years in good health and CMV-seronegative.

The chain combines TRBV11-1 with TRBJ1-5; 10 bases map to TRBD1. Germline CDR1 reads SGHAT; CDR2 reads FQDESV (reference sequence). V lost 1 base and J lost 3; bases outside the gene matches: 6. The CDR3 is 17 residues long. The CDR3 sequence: CASSLVRTGGSNQPQHF. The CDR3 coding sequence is TGTGCCAGCAGCTTAGTAAGGACAGGGGGTTCCAATCAGCCCCAGCATTTT.

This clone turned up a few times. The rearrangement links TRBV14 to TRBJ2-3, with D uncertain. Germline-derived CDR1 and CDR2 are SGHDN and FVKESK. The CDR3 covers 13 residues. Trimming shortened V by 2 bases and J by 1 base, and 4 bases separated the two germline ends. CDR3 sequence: CASSQRGTDTQYF. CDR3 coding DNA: TGTGCCAGCAGCCAACGGGGCACAGATACGCAGTATTTT.

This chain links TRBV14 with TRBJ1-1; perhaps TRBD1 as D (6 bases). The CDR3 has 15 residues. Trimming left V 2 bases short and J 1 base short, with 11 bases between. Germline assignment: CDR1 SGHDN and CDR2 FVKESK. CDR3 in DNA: TGTGCCAGCAGCCAAATGACAGGTTGGAACACTGAAGCTTTCTTT. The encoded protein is CASSQMTGWNTEAFF.

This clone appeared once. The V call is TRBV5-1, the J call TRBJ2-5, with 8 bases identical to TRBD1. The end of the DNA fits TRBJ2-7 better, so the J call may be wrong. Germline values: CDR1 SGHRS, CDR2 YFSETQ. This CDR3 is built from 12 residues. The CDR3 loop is CASSSTGGEQYF. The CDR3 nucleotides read TGCGCCAGCAGCTCCACAGGGGGCGAGCAGTACTTC.

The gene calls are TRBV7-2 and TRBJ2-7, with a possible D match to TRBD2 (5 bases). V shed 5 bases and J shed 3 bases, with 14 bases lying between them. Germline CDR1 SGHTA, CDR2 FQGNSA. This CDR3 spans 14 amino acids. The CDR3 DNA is TGTGCCAGCAGCCAAGGGTCGGGGAGCTACGAGCAGTACTTC. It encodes CASSQGSGSYEQYF.

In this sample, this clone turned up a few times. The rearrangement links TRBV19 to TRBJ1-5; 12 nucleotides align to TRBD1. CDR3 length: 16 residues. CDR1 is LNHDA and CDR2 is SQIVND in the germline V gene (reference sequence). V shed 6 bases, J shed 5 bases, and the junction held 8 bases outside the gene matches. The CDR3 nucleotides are TGTGCCAGTAGCATACCGGGACAGGGGGCTTATCAGCCCCAGCATTTT. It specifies CASSIPGQGAYQPQHF.

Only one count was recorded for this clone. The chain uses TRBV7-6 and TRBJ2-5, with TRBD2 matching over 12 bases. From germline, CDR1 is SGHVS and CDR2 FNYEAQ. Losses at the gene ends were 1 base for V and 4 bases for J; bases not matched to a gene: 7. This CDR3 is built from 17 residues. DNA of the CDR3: TGTGCCAGCAGCTTAGGGCTAGCGGGGGGGCGATTAGAGACCCAGTACTTC. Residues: CASSLGLAGGRLETQYF. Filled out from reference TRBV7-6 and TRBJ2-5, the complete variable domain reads GAGVSQSPRYKVTKRGQDVALRCDPISGHVSLYWYRQALGQGPEFLTYFNYEAQQDKSGLPNDRFSAERPEGSISTLTIQRTEQRDSAMYRCASSLGLAGGRLETQYFGPGTRLLVL.

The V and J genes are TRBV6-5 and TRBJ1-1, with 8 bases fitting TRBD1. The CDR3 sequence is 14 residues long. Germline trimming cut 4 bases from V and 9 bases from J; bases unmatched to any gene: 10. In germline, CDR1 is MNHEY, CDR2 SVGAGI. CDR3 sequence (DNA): TGTGCCAGCAGTTCAGGGGGCCCTGGTGGAAAAGCTTTCTTT. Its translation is CASSSGGPGGKAFF.

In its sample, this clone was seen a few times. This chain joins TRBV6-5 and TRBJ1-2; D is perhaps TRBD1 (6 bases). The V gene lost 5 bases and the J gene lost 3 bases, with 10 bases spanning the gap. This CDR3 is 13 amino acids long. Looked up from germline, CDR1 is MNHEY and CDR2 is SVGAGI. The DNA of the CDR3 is TGTGCCAGCAGTAAACAGGGCGACTATGGCTACACCTTC. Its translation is CASSKQGDYGYTF.

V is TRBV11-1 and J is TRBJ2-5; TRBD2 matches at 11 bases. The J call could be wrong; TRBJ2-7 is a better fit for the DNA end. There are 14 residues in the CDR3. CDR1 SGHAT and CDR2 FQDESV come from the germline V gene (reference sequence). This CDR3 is CASGRLAGTYEQYF. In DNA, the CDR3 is TGTGCCAGCGGCAGACTAGCGGGAACGTACGAGCAGTACTTC.

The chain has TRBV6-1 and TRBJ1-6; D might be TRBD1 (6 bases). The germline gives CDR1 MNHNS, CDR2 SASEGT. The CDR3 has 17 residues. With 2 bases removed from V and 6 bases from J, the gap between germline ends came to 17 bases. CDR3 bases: TGTGCCAGCAGTGAACGGGCAGGGGACGTACCTAATTCACCCCTCCACTTT. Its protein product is CASSERAGDVPNSPLHF.

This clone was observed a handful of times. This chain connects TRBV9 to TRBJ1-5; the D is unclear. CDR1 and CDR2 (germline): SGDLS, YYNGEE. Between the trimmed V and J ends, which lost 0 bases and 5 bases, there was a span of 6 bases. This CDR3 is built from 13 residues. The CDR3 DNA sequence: TGTGCCAGCAGCGTAGGTATCGATCAGCCCCAGCATTTT. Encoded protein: CASSVGIDQPQHF.

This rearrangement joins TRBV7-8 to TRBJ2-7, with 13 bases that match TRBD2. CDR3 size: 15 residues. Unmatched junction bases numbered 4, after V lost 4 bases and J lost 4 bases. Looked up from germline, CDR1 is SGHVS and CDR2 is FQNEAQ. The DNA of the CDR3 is TGTGCCAGCAGCTCTGGGACTAGCGGGAAGTACGAGCAGTACTTC. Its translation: CASSSGTSGKYEQYF.

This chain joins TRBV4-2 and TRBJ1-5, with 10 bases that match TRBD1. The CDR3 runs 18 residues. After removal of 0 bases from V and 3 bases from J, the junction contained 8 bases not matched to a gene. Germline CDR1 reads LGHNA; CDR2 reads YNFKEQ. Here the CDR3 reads CASSQDQFGQGDNQPQHF. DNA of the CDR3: TGTGCCAGCAGCCAAGATCAATTCGGACAGGGGGACAATCAGCCCCAGCATTTT.

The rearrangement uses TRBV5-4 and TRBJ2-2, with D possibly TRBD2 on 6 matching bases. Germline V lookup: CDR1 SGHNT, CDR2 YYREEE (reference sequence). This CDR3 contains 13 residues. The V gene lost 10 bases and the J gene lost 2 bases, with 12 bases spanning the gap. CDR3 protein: CACGTFNTGELFF. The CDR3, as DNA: TGTGCCTGCGGGACTTTCAACACCGGGGAGCTGTTTTTT.

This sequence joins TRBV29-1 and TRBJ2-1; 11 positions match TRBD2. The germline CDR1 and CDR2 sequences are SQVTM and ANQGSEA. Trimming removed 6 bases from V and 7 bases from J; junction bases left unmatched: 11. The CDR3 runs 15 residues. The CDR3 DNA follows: TGCAGCGTGGAATTTAGCGGGAGGGCCGTGAATGAGCAGTTCTTC. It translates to CSVEFSGRAVNEQFF.

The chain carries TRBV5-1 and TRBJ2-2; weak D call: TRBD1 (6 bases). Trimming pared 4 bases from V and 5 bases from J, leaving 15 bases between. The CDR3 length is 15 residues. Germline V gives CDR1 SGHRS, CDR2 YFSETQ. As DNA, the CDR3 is TGCGCCAGCAGCCTAACAGGGTCATGGACCGGGGAGCTGTTTTTT. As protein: CASSLTGSWTGELFF. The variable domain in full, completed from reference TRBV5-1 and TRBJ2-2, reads KAGVTQTPRYLIKTRGQQVTLSCSPISGHRSVSWYQQTPGQGLQFLFEYFSETQRNKGNFPGRFSGRQFSNSRSEMNVSTLELGDSALYLCASSLTGSWTGELFFGEGSRLTVL.

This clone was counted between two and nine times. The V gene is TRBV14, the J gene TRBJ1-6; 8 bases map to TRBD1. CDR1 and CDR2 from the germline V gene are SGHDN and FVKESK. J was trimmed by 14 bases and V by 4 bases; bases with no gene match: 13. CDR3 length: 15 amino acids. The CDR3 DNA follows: TGTGCCAGCAGCCGGTCCGACAGGGGAATTACGGCCCTCCACTTT. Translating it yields CASSRSDRGITALHF.

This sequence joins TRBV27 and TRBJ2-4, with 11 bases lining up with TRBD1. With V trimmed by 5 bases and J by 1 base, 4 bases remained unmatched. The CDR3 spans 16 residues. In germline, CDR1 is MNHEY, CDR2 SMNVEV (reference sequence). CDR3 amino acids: CASSPRTGGAKNIQYF. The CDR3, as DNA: TGTGCCAGCAGTCCCCGGACAGGGGGCGCCAAAAACATTCAGTACTTC.

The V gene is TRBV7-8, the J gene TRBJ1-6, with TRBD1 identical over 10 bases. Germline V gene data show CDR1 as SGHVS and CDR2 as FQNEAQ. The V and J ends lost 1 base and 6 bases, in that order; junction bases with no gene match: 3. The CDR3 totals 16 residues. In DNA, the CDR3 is TGTGCCAGCAGCTTAGGGACAGGGGGTAGTAATTCACCCCTCCACTTT. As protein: CASSLGTGGSNSPLHF.

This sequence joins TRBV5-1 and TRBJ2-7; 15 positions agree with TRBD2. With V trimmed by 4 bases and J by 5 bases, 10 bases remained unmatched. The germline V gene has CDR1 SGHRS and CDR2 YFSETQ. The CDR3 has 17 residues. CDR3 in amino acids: CASSGGLAGGSVNEQYF. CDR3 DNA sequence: TGCGCCAGCAGCGGGGGACTAGCGGGGGGCTCTGTGAACGAGCAGTACTTC.

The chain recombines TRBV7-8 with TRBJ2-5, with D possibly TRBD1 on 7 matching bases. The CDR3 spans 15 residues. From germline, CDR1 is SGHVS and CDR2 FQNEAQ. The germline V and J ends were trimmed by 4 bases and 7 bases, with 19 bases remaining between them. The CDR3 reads CASSWRVGQLTTQYF. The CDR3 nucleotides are TGTGCCAGCAGCTGGAGGGTGGGACAGCTTACGACCCAGTACTTC.

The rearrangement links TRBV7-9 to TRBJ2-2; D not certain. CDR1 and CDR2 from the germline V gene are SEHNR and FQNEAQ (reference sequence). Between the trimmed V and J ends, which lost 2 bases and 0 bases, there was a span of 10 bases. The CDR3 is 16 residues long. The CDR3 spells CASSLKSVSNTGELFF. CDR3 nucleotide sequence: TGTGCCAGCAGCTTAAAATCGGTCTCGAACACCGGGGAGCTGTTTTTT.

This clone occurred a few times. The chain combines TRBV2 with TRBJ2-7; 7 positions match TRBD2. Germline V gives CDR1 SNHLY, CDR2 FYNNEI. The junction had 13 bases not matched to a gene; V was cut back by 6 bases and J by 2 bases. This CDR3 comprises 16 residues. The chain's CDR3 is CASRRYKRDRAYEQYF. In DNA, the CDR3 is TGTGCCAGCAGACGGTACAAGCGGGATAGAGCCTACGAGCAGTACTTC.